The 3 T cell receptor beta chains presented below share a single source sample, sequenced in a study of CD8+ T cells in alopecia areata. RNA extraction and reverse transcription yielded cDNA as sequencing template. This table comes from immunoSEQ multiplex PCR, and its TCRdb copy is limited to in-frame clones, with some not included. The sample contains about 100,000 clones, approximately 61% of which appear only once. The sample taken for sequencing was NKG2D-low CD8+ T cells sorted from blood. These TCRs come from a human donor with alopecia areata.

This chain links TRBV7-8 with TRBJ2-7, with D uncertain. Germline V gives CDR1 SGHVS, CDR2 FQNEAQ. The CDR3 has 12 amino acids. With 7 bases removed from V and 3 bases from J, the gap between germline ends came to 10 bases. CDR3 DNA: TGTGCCAGCAATGCGTTCGGCTACGAGCAGTACTTC. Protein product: CASNAFGYEQYF.

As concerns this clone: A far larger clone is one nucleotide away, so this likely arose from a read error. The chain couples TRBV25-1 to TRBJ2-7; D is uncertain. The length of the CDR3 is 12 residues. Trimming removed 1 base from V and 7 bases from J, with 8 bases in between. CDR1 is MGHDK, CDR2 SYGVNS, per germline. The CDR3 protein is CASSECRREQYF. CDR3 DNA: TGTGCCAGCAGTGAATGTCGACGGGAGCAGTACTTC.

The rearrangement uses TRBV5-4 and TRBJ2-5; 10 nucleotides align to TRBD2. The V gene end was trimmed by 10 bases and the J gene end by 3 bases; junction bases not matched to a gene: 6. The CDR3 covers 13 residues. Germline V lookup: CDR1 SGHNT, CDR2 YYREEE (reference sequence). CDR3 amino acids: CAGQREGEETQYF. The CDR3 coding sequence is TGTGCCGGCCAGCGGGAGGGAGAAGAGACCCAGTACTTC.